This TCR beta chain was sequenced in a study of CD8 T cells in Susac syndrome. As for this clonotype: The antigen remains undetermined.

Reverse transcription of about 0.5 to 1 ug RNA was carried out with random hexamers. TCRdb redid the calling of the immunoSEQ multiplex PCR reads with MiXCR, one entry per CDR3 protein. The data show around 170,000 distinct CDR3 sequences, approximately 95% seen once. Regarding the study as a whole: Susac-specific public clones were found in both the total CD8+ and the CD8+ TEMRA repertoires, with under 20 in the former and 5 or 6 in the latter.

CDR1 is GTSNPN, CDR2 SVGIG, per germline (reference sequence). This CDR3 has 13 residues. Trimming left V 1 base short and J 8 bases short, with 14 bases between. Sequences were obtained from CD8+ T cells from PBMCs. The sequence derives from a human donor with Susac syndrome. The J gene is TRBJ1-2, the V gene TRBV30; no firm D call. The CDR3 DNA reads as TGTGCCTGGAGTGGAACATCGGGTGGAGGCTACACCTTC. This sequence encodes CAWSGTSGGGYTF.